This T cell receptor beta chain was documented in a study of radiation and T cells in renal cell carcinoma. Overall study findings and caveats: In blood, top tumor clones expanded by 2 weeks, shrinking by 4.

Indicated time point: blood 2 weeks post-SBRT. Documented treatment: 15 Gy SBRT to primary tumor, nephrectomy 4 weeks later. This renal cell carcinoma was of the clear cell type. Concerning this clone itself: The antigen remains unidentified.

The germline V gene encodes CDR1 SGDLS and CDR2 YYNGEE. The V end was cut by 4 bases, the J end by 0 bases, with 7 bases between. The CDR3 totals 13 residues. Libraries were prepared by immunoSEQ multiplex PCR; TCRdb keeps only in-frame clonotypes and omits some of them. The sample lists about 130,000 clones; roughly four fifths were seen once. The sequencing used blood, collected from a patient whose treatment included radiotherapy and nephrectomy. This TCR derives from a man over 45 with renal cell carcinoma. The chain carries TRBV9 and TRBJ1-1; the D is unclear. CDR3 in amino acids: CASSNVMNTEAFF. In DNA form, the CDR3 reads TGTGCCAGCAGCAACGTCATGAACACTGAAGCTTTCTTT.